This TCR beta chain was sequenced for a study of T cell repertoires in cytomegalovirus infection. Remarks on this clonotype: Antigen: not known.

CDR3 length: 15 amino acids. The germline V and J ends were trimmed by 0 bases and 4 bases, with 9 bases remaining between them. Germline V gene sequence: CDR1 KGHSH, CDR2 LQKENI. Using its own MiXCR run on the reads, TCRdb lists one record per CDR3 protein. The table lists 800,000 to 950,000 distinct CDR3 sequences, approximately 32% of them singletons. The sequences come from cultured CD8+ T cells from PBMCs, collected from culture after CMV antigen stimulation. The chain carries TRBV18 and TRBJ2-2; D may match TRBD1 or TRBD2 (5 bases each). This clonotype originated in a human donor in good health (CMV status not recorded). Some clones in this sample may be carry-over from other donors' samples. The CDR3 loop reads CASSPPAGSTGELFF. The CDR3 DNA sequence: TGTGCCAGCTCACCACCGGCAGGGAGCACCGGGGAGCTGTTTTTT.